The entry below gives a single TCR beta chain sequence along with its context. The data derive from a study of cytomegalovirus exposure and HLA in healthy donors. Generated by immunoSEQ multiplex PCR, the TCRdb table keeps only in-frame clones and is missing some. The sample contains 250,000 to 350,000 clones, 88% of which appear only once. This CDR3 spans 17 amino acids. V dropped 5 bases and J dropped 2 bases, with 18 bases sitting between them. Germline CDR1 SGHTA, CDR2 FQGNSA. This TCR came from a young man in good health and CMV-seronegative. The chain uses TRBV7-2 and TRBJ2-2; TRBD2 is a possible D gene (7 bases). The material sequenced was PBMCs. The CDR3 loop is CASSDQRGQGNTGELFF. The DNA of the CDR3 is TGTGCCAGCAGCGACCAGCGGGGACAAGGAAACACCGGGGAGCTGTTTTTT.